The 5 T cell receptor beta chains listed next were all sequenced from one sample in a study of blood T cell repertoires in COVID-19. Sequenced by immunoSEQ multiplex PCR; TCRdb stores in-frame clones only, minus some. This sample has some 200,000 clones, with approximately 85% found just once. Sequenced sample: peripheral blood. The receptors originated from a woman aged 70-85 years with COVID-19, enrolled during active disease.

The rearrangement joins TRBV5-6 to TRBJ2-1, with D tentatively TRBD1 (5 bases). Germline CDR1 is SGHDT and CDR2 is YYEEEE. Trimming shortened V by 1 base and J by 2 bases, and 13 bases separated the two germline ends. CDR3 length: 16 residues. The CDR3 DNA follows: TGTGCCAGCAGCTTGAATAGGGGCGCGACCTACAATGAGCAGTTCTTC. It yields the protein CASSLNRGATYNEQFF.

The chain joins TRBV7-2 to TRBJ1-6; D unclear. V gave up 3 bases and J gave up 11 bases, with 14 bases separating them. This CDR3 is 14 amino acids long. Germline CDR1 reads SGHTA; CDR2 reads FQGNSA. CDR3 sequence: CASSLNSGRPPLHF. The CDR3 DNA sequence: TGTGCCAGCAGCTTGAATTCCGGGAGACCACCCCTCCACTTT.

This rearrangement joins TRBV7-2 to TRBJ1-6; 8 bases match TRBD1. This CDR3 has 16 amino acids. Germline values: CDR1 SGHTA, CDR2 FQGNSA. Trimming removed 1 base from V and 9 bases from J; junction bases left unmatched: 8. The CDR3 sequence: CASSLVPTGVISPLHF. In DNA form, the CDR3 reads TGTGCCAGCAGCTTAGTACCGACAGGGGTTATTTCACCCCTCCACTTT.

The chain carries TRBV19 and TRBJ2-3, with D hard to call. This CDR3 has 10 amino acids. V was clipped by 6 bases and J by 4 bases, with 2 bases between them. Germline values: CDR1 LNHDA, CDR2 SQIVND (reference sequence). The CDR3 sequence is CASSADTQYF. DNA for the CDR3: TGTGCCAGTAGCGCAGATACGCAGTATTTT.

This chain uses TRBV9 with TRBJ1-6, with D tentatively TRBD1 (6 bases). This CDR3 spans 14 amino acids. V was trimmed by 4 bases and J by 14 bases, leaving 19 bases between them. From germline, CDR1 is SGDLS and CDR2 YYNGEE. In nucleotides, the CDR3 is TGTGCCAGCAGCACGCCTGGGACACCATCAGCCCTCCACTTT. Amino acids: CASSTPGTPSALHF.